The clone carrying this TCR beta chain was found a few times. Its antigen is still unknown. Via MiXCR, TCRdb re-called the 5' RACE reads, giving one row per CDR3 protein. The sample carries hundreds of thousands of distinct CDR3 sequences, around 8.6% recorded once. The data were obtained in a study of T cells after yellow fever vaccination. Background on the study: Libraries from low-cell-number fractions were prepared with the SMART-Seq v4 Ultra Low Input RNA kit. General study results and limits: A limited proportion of clonotypes was detected within both the CD4 and CD8 compartments.

The source of this sequence is a man aged 18-30 years who received the YFV17D yellow fever vaccine. The specimen was CD4+ T cells sorted from PBMCs, collected 5 days after the yellow fever booster vaccination.

The CDR3 loop reads CASTLAGGNNEQFF. The CDR3 coding sequence is TGTGCCAGCACCCTAGCGGGGGGAAACAATGAGCAGTTCTTC. The genes are TRBV7-2 and TRBJ2-1, with 11 bases fitting TRBD2. The germline gives CDR1 SGHTA, CDR2 FQGNSA. The junction had 4 bases not matched to a gene; V was cut back by 7 bases and J by 5 bases. The CDR3 covers 14 residues.